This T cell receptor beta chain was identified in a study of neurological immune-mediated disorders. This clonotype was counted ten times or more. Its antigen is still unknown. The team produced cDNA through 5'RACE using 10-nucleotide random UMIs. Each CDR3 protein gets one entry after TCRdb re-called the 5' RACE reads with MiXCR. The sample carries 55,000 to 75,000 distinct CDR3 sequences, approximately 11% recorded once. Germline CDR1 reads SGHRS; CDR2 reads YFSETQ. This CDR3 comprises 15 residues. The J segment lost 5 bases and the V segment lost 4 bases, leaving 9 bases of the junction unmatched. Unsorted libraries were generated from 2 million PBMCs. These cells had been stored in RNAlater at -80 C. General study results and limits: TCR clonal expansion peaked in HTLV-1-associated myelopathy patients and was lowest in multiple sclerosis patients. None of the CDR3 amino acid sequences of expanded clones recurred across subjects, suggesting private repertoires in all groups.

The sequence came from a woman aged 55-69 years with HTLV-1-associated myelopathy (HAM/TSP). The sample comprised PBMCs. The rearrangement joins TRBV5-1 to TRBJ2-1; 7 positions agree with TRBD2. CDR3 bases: TGCGCCAGCAGCCCCTGGGGAGCGGGAAACAATGAGCAGTTCTTC. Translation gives CASSPWGAGNNEQFF.